This T cell receptor (beta chain) was retrieved from a study of shared clonotypes between healthy human individuals. TCRdb keeps only in-frame clones here, not all; method: immunoSEQ multiplex PCR. The sample includes 490,000 or so clones, about 82% seen only once; the top ten take roughly 13%. All donors were Caucasian adults living in Nashville, Tennessee. Study observations and caveats: Investigators expected sequencing depth to affect clonotype sharing among donors.

The CDR3 length is 15 residues. Germline loops: CDR1 MNHEY, CDR2 SMNVEV (reference sequence). As concerns this clone: Its antigen is currently unknown.

The sequence was collected from a woman aged 35 to 49 in good health. Some clones in this sample may be carry-over from other donors' samples. The V and J genes are TRBV27 and TRBJ2-5, with a tentative D call TRBD1 (6 bases). The J call may be mistaken, given a closer DNA end match to TRBJ2-7. Sequenced: PBMCs. As DNA, the CDR3 is TGTGCCAGCAGTTTATATGGACAGCCTCCCTACGAGCAGTACTTC. Amino acids: CASSLYGQPPYEQYF.